This T cell receptor (beta chain) was identified during a study of cytomegalovirus exposure and HLA in healthy donors. 60 Vbeta and 13 Jbeta primers were used in PCR. Clones were sequenced by immunoSEQ multiplex PCR, and TCRdb holds only the in-frame ones, with some missing. This sample yields about 59,000 clones, of which over 60% are seen a single time; about 6.8% belongs to the top ten. CDR1 and CDR2 (germline): GTSNPN, SVGIG (reference sequence). V was cut by 5 bases and J by 7 bases, with 11 bases left in between. The CDR3 has 11 residues. This clone was seen more than once but under ten times. The clonotype comes from a man aged 25-40 years in good health and CMV-seropositive. Sequencing was performed on PBMCs. The chain recombines TRBV30 with TRBJ2-5; D perhaps matches TRBD2 (5 bases). The CDR3 is CAWRDPRTQYF. CDR3 DNA: TGTGCCTGGCGGGATCCGCGGACCCAGTACTTC. The full variable domain, with the rest looked up from reference TRBV30 and TRBJ2-5, is SQTIHQWPATLVQPVGSPLSLECTVEGTSNPNLYWYRQAAGRGLQLLFYSVGIGQISSEVPQNLSASRPQDRQFILSSKKLLLSDSGFYLCAWRDPRTQYFGPGTRLLVL.